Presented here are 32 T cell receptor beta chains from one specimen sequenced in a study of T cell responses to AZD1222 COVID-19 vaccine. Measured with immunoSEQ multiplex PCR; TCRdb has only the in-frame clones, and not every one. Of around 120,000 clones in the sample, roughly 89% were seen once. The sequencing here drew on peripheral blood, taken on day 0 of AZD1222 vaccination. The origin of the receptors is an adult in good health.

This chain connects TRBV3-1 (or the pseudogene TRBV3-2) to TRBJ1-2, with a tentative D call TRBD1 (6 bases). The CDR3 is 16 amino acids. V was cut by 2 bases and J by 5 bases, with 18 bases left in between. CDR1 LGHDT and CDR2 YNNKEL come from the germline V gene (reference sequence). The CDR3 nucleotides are TGTGCCAGCAGCCAACTCGGCCCCCAGGGGAGTTATGGCTACACCTTC. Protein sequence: CASSQLGPQGSYGYTF.

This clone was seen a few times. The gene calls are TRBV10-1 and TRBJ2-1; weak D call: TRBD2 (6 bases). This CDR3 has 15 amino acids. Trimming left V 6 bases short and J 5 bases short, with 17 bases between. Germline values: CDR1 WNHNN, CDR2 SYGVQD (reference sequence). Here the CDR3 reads CASRTSSGPNNEQFF. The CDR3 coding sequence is TGCGCCAGCAGAACCTCGAGCGGGCCTAACAATGAGCAGTTCTTC.

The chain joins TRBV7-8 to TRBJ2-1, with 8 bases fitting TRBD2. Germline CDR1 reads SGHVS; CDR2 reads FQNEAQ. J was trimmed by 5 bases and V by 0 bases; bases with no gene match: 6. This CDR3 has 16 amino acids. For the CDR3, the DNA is TGTGCCAGCAGCTTAGCGAAATCGGGGGGGGACAATGAGCAGTTCTTC. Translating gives CASSLAKSGGDNEQFF.

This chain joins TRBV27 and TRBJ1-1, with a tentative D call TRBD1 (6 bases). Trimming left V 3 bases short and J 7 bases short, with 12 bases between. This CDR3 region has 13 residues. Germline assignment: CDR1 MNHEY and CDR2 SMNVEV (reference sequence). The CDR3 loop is CASSFSGVNEAFF. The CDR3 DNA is TGTGCCAGCAGTTTCTCAGGGGTGAATGAAGCTTTCTTT.

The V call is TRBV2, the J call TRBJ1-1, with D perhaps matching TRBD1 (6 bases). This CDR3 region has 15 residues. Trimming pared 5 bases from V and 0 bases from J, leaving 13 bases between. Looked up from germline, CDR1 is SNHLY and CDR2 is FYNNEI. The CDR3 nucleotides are TGTGCCAGCAGTAAGACAGGTTTTATGAACACTGAAGCTTTCTTT. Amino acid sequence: CASSKTGFMNTEAFF.

This chain's CDR3 is CASSQDSSGSSFIYF. In DNA form, the CDR3 reads TGTGCCAGCAGCCAAGATAGTTCAGGGAGTTCTTTCATATATTTT. The rearrangement joins TRBV3-1 (or the pseudogene TRBV3-2) to TRBJ1-3; possibly TRBD1 for D (5 bases). Per the germline V gene, CDR1 is LGHDT and CDR2 is YNNKEL (reference sequence). The CDR3 length is 15 residues. V lost 0 bases to trimming and J lost 12 bases, with 18 bases between them.

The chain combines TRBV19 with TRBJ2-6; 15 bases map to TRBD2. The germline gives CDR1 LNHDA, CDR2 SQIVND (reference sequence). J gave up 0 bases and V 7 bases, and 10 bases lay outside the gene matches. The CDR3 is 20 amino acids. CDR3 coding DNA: TGTGCCAGTACCCTCACGGGACTAGCGGGGGGTTACTCTGGGGCCAACGTCCTGACTTTC. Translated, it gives CASTLTGLAGGYSGANVLTF.

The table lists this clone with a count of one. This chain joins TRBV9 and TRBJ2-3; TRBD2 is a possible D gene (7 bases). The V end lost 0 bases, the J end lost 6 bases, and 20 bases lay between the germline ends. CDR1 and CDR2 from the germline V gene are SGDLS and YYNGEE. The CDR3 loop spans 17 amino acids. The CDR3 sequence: CASSVARGGDVYDTQYF. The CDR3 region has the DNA TGTGCCAGCAGCGTAGCTAGGGGGGGCGATGTGTACGATACGCAGTATTTT.

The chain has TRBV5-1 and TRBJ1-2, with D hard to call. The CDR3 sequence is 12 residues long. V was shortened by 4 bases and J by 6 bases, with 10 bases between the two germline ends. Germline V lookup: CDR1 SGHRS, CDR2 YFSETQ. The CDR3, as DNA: TGCGCCAGCAGCCCCACAGACGATGGCTACACCTTC. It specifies CASSPTDDGYTF. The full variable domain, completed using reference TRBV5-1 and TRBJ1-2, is KAGVTQTPRYLIKTRGQQVTLSCSPISGHRSVSWYQQTPGQGLQFLFEYFSETQRNKGNFPGRFSGRQFSNSRSEMNVSTLELGDSALYLCASSPTDDGYTFGSGTRLTVV.

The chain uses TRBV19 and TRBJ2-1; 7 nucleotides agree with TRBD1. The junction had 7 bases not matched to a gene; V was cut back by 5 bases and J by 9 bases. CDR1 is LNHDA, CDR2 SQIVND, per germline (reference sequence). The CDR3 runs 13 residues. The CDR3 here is CASSPTGLAEQFF. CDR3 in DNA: TGTGCCAGTAGTCCGACAGGGCTAGCTGAGCAGTTCTTC.

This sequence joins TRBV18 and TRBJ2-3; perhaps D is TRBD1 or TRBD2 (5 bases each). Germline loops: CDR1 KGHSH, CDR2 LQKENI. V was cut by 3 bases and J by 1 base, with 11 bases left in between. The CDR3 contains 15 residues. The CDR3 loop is CASSPGVVGTDTQYF. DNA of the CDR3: TGTGCCAGCTCACCGGGGGTCGTGGGCACAGATACGCAGTATTTT.

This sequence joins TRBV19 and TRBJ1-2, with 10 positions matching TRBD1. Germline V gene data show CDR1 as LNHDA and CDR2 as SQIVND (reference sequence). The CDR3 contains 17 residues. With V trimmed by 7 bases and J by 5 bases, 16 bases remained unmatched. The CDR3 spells CASTRLARDRGQYGYTF. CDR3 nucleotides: TGTGCCAGTACCCGCCTCGCCCGGGACAGGGGTCAGTATGGCTACACCTTC.

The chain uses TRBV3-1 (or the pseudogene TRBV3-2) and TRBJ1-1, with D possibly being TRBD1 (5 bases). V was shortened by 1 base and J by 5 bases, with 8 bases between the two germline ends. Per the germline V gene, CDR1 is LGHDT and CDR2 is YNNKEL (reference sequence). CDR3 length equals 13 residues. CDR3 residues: CASSQAGVTEAFF. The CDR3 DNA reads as TGTGCCAGCAGCCAAGCGGGGGTGACTGAAGCTTTCTTT.

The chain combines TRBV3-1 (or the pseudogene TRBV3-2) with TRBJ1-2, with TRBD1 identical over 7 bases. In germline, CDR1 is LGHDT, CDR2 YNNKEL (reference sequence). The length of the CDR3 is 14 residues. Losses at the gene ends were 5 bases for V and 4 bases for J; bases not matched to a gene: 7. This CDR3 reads CASSEGGGSYGYTF. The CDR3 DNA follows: TGTGCCAGCAGCGAAGGGGGCGGCAGCTATGGCTACACCTTC.

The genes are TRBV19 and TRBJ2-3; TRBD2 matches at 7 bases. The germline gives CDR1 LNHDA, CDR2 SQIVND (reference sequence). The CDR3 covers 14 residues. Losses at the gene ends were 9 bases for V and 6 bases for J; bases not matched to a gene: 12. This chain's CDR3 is CASLSGAGADTQYF. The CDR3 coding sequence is TGTGCCAGCCTCAGCGGGGCGGGTGCCGATACGCAGTATTTT.

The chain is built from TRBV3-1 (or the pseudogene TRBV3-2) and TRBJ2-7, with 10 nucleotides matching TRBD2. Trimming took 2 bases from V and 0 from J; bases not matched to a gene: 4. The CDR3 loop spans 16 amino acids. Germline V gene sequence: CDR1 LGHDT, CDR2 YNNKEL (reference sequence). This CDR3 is CASSQLAGAGSYEQYF. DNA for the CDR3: TGTGCCAGCAGCCAACTAGCGGGGGCCGGCTCCTACGAGCAGTACTTC.

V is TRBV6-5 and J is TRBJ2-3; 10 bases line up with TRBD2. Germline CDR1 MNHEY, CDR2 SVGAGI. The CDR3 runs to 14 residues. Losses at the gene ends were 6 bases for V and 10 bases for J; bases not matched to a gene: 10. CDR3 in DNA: TGTGCCAGCAGCATTAGCGGGAGGAGATTCGCGCAGTATTTT. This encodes CASSISGRRFAQYF.

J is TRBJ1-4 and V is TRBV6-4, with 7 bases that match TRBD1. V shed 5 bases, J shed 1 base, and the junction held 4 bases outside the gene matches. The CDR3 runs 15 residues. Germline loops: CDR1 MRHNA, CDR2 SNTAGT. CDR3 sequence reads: CASSKSGGTNEKLFF. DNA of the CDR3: TGTGCCAGCAGTAAATCAGGGGGAACTAATGAAAAACTGTTTTTT.

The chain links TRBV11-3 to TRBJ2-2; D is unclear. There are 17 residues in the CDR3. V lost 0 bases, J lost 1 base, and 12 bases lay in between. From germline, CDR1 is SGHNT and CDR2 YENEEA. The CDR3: CASSLDYGRLNTGELFF. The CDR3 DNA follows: TGTGCCAGCAGCTTAGATTACGGCCGCCTGAACACCGGGGAGCTGTTTTTT.

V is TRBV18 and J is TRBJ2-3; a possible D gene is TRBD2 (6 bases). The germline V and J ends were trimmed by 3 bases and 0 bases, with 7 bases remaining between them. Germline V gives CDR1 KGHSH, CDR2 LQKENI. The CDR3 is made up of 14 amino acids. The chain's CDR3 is CASSPSGSTDTQYF. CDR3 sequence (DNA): TGTGCCAGCTCACCGAGCGGGAGCACAGATACGCAGTATTTT. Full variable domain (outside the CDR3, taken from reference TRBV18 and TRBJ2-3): NAGVMQNPRHLVRRRGQEARLRCSPMKGHSHVYWYRQLPEEGLKFMVYLQKENIIDESGMPKERFSAEFPKEGPSILRIQQVVRGDSAAYFCASSPSGSTDTQYFGPGTRLTVL.

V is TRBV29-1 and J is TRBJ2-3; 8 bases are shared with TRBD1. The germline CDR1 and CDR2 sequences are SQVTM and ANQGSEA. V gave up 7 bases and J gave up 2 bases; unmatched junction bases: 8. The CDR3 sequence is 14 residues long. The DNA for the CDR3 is TGCAGCGCGACCGGGACAGGAAACACAGATACGCAGTATTTT. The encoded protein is CSATGTGNTDTQYF.

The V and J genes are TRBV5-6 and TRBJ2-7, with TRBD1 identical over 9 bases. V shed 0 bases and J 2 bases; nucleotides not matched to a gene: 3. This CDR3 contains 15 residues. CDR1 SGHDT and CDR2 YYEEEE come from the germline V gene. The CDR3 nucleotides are TGTGCCAGCAGCTTGGAGGGACAGGGTACCTACGAGCAGTACTTC. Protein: CASSLEGQGTYEQYF.

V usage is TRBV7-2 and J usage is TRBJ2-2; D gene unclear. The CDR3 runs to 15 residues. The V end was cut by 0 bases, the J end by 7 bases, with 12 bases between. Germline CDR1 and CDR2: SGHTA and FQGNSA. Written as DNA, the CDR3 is TGTGCCAGCAGCTTAGCGCCCTTGGAGTTCGGGGAGCTGTTTTTT. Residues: CASSLAPLEFGELFF.

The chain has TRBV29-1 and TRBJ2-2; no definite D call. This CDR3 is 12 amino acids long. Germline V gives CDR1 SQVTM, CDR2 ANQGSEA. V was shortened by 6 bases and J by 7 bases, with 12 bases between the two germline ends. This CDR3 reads CSVLPPGGELFF. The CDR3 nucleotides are TGCAGCGTCCTCCCCCCGGGCGGGGAGCTGTTTTTT.

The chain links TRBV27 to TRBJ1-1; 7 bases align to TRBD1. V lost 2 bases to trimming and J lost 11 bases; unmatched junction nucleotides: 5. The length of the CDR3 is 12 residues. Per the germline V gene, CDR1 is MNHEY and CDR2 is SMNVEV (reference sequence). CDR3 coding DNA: TGTGCCAGCAGTTTAGGGGACAGTCATGCTTTCTTT. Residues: CASSLGDSHAFF.

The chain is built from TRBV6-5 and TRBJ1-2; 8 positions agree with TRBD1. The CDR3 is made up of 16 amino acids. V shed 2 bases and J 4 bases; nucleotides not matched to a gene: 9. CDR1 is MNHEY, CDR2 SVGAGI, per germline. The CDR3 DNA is TGTGCCAGCAGTTACGTTCAGGGGGCGGGGTCCTATGGCTACACCTTC. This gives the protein CASSYVQGAGSYGYTF.

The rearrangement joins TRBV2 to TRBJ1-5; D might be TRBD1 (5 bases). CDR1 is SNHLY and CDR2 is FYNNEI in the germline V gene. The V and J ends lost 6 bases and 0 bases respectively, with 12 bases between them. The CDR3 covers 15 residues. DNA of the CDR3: TGTGCCAGCAGCGGTGACAGCATTAGCAATCAGCCCCAGCATTTT. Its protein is CASSGDSISNQPQHF. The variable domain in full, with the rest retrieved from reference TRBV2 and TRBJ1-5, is EPEVTQTPSHQVTQMGQEVILRCVPISNHLYFYWYRQILGQKVEFLVSFYNNEISEKSEIFDDQFSVERPDGSNFTLKIRSTKLEDSAMYFCASSGDSISNQPQHFGDGTRLSIL.

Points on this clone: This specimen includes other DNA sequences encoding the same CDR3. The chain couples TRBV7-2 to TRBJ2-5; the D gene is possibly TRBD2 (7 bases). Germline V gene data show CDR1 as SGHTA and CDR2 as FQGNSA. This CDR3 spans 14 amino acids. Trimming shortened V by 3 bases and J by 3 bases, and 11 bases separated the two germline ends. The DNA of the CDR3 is TGTGCCAGCAGCTTGGGGGGGCTGGAAGAGACCCAGTACTTC. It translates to CASSLGGLEETQYF.

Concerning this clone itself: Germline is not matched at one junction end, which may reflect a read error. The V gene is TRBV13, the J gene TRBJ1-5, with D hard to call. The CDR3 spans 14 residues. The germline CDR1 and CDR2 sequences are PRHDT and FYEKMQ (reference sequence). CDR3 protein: CASSLGASNQPQHF. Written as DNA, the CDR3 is TGTGCCAGCAGCTTAGGGGCGAGCAACCAGCCCCAGCATTTT.

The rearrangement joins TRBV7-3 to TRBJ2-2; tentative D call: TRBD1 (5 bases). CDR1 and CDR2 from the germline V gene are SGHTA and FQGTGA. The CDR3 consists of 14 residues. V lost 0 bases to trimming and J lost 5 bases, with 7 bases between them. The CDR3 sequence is CASSLTPGTGELFF. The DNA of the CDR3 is TGTGCCAGCAGCTTAACCCCAGGGACCGGGGAGCTGTTTTTT.

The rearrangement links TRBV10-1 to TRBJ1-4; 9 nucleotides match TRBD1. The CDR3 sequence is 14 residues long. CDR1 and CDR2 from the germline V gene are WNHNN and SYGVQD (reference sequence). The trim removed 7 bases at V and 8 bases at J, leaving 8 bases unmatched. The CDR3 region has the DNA TGCGCCAGCACATCACAGGGGGCGCGAGAAAAACTGTTTTTT. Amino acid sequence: CASTSQGAREKLFF.

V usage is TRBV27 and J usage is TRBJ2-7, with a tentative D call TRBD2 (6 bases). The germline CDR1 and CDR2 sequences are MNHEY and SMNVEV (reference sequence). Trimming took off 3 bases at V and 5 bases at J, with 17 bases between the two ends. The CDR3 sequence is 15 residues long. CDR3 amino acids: CASSLWRGPGDEQYF. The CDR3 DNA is TGTGCCAGCAGTTTGTGGCGGGGCCCCGGGGACGAGCAGTACTTC.